This TCR beta chain was obtained from a study of cytomegalovirus exposure and HLA in healthy donors. The germline CDR1 and CDR2 sequences are SGHVS and FNYEAQ. The ends lost 2 bases at V and 6 bases at J; junction bases unmatched: 7. The CDR3 covers 16 residues. The PCR employed 60 Vbeta primers together with 13 Jbeta primers. Produced via immunoSEQ multiplex PCR; TCRdb's table is partial and in-frame only. This table has 60,000 to 70,000 clones, approximately 80% appearing once. The chain links TRBV7-6 to TRBJ2-1, with 10 nucleotides matching TRBD2. This receptor was obtained from a man aged 18 to 30 in good health and CMV-seropositive. What was sequenced was PBMCs. CDR3 in amino acids: CASSLYASGGPNEQFF. For the CDR3, the DNA is TGTGCCAGCAGCTTATATGCTAGCGGGGGTCCCAATGAGCAGTTCTTC.